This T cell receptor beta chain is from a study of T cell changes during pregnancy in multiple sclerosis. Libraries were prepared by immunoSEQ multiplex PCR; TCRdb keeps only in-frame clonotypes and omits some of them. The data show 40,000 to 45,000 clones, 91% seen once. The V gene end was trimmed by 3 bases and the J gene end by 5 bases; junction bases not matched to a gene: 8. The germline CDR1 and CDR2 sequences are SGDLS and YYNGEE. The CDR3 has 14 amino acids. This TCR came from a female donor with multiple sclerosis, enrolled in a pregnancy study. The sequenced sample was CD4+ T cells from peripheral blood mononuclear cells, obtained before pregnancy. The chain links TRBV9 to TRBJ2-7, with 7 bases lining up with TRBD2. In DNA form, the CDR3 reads TGTGCCAGCAGCGCCGGGGGGACCGCCAACGAGCAGTACTTC. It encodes CASSAGGTANEQYF.